This passage covers 13 T cell receptor beta chains from one sample sequenced in a study of CD8+ T cells in alopecia areata. Sequencing used cDNA as its template, made by extracting RNA and reverse transcribing it. This table comes from immunoSEQ multiplex PCR, and its TCRdb copy is limited to in-frame clones, with some not included. The sample lists about 150,000 clones, roughly 50% seen once, with 5% to 7% in the top ten. Sequencing used CD4+ T cells sorted from blood, obtained at week 0. The receptors were gathered from a human donor with alopecia areata.

The chain employs TRBV7-9 and TRBJ2-3, with D possibly TRBD2 on 6 matching bases. This CDR3 spans 11 amino acids. Germline loops: CDR1 SEHNR, CDR2 FQNEAQ (reference sequence). The germline V and J ends were trimmed by 8 bases and 6 bases, with 9 bases remaining between them. The CDR3, as DNA: TGTGCCAGCGAGGAGGGTGATACGCAGTATTTT. It specifies CASEEGDTQYF.

This clone was recorded a few times. V gene TRBV7-9 combines with J gene TRBJ1-1; maybe TRBD1 (6 bases). Germline CDR1 SEHNR, CDR2 FQNEAQ (reference sequence). The CDR3 sequence is 15 residues long. Trimming shortened V by 5 bases and J by 2 bases, and 15 bases separated the two germline ends. The CDR3 loop is CASSPPGTPNTEAFF. The CDR3 nucleotides read TGTGCCAGCAGCCCTCCCGGGACACCTAACACTGAAGCTTTCTTT.

V is TRBV7-8 and J is TRBJ1-2, with D perhaps matching TRBD1 (6 bases). CDR1 and CDR2 (germline): SGHVS, FQNEAQ. V was pared by 4 bases and J by 6 bases, with 9 bases between. The CDR3 sequence is 12 residues long. In nucleotides, the CDR3 is TGTGCCAGCAGCTCGTACAGGGATGGCTACACCTTC. Translating it yields CASSSYRDGYTF.

CDR3 sequence (DNA): TGTGCCAGCAGCCGGGGGAGCAGGAAGGAGACCCAGTACTTC. It specifies CASSRGSRKETQYF. This chain connects TRBV7-2 to TRBJ2-5, with D possibly being TRBD2 (6 bases). V was trimmed by 5 bases and J by 5 bases, leaving 15 bases between them. The V gene's germline CDR1 is SGHTA and CDR2 FQGNSA. The CDR3 has 14 amino acids.

The gene calls are TRBV5-1 and TRBJ2-5, with a possible D match to TRBD2 (6 bases). The CDR3 is 14 residues long. V dropped 4 bases and J dropped 4 bases, with 14 bases sitting between them. CDR1 is SGHRS, CDR2 YFSETQ, per germline. CDR3 amino acids: CASSPRLDRETQYF. The CDR3 DNA reads TGCGCCAGCAGCCCCAGACTAGATCGAGAGACCCAGTACTTC.

In its sample, this clone was seen a few times. In nucleotides, the CDR3 is TGTGCCAGCAGCCCACGACAGGGGCGGGAGCAGTACTTC. It yields the protein CASSPRQGREQYF. The rearrangement joins TRBV7-2 to TRBJ2-7; 8 nucleotides agree with TRBD1. J lost 7 bases, V lost 5 bases, and 7 bases had no gene match. Germline CDR1 reads SGHTA; CDR2 reads FQGNSA. The CDR3 is 13 amino acids.

The J gene is TRBJ1-4, the V gene TRBV4-3; D is uncertain. The CDR3 runs 14 residues. Germline CDR1 LGHNA, CDR2 YSLEER. V gave up 6 bases and J gave up 0 bases, with 8 bases separating them. This CDR3 reads CASRTSATNEKLFF. CDR3 coding DNA: TGCGCCAGCAGAACGTCTGCAACTAATGAAAAACTGTTTTTT.

This clone showed up just a few times. J is TRBJ1-2 and V is TRBV4-2; D might be TRBD1 (6 bases). CDR1 is LGHNA, CDR2 YNFKEQ, per germline. The CDR3 spans 16 residues. V lost 0 bases and J lost 4, with 15 bases in between. Here the CDR3 DNA reads TGTGCCAGCAGCCAAGAAGTAGGGGGAGTCGGCTATGGCTACACCTTC. It translates to CASSQEVGGVGYGYTF.

Turning to this clone: An end of the junction does not agree with germline; a read error may underlie this. The chain uses TRBV4-1 and TRBJ1-2; D gene uncertain. CDR3 length: 14 amino acids. Germline lookup yields CDR1 MGHRA and CDR2 YSYEKL. CDR3 loop: CASSQEFGISGPNF. The CDR3 DNA is TGCGCCAGCAGCCAAGAATTTGGGATTAGTGGCCCAAACTTC.

The V gene is TRBV13, the J gene TRBJ2-7; 12 bases map to TRBD1. Germline CDR1 and CDR2: PRHDT and FYEKMQ (reference sequence). Trimming took 5 bases from V and 5 from J; bases not matched to a gene: 4. The CDR3 loop spans 14 amino acids. The CDR3 DNA sequence: TGTGCCAGCAGCCCGGGACAGGGGGCCCACGAGCAGTACTTC. The encoded protein is CASSPGQGAHEQYF.

This rearrangement joins TRBV30 to TRBJ1-6; no clear D. There are 12 residues in the CDR3. Trimming took off 2 bases at V and 13 bases at J, with 12 bases between the two ends. The germline CDR1 and CDR2 sequences are GTSNPN and SVGIG (reference sequence). CDR3 sequence (DNA): TGTGCCTGGAGTCCCGCTCCCGGGCCCCTCCACTTT. Translated, it gives CAWSPAPGPLHF.

This chain connects TRBV15 to TRBJ1-2; TRBD1 might be the D (6 bases). CDR3 length equals 16 residues. Germline assignment: CDR1 LNHNV and CDR2 YYDKDF (reference sequence). With 3 bases removed from V and 2 bases from J, the gap between germline ends came to 16 bases. CDR3 sequence reads: CATSSRTGQTNYGYTF. The CDR3 bases are TGTGCCACCAGCAGTCGCACAGGGCAGACGAACTATGGCTACACCTTC.

This clone was seen more than once but under ten times. The CDR3 protein is CASSFRQATDTQYF. The CDR3 nucleotides are TGTGCCAGCAGCTTCCGACAGGCCACAGATACGCAGTATTTT. The chain couples TRBV11-1 to TRBJ2-3; tentative D call: TRBD1 (6 bases). The CDR3 runs 14 residues. Germline lookup yields CDR1 SGHAT and CDR2 FQDESV (reference sequence). V gave up 3 bases and J gave up 2 bases, with 9 bases separating them. Complete variable domain (other parts from reference TRBV11-1 and TRBJ2-3): EAEVAQSPRYKITEKSQAVAFWCDPISGHATLYWYRQILGQGPELLVQFQDESVVDDSQLPKDRFSAERLKGVDSTLKIQPAELGDSAMYLCASSFRQATDTQYFGPGTRLTVL.